The T cell receptor (beta chain) described here comes from a study of identical twins. Study-wide results and caveats: Insertions were fewer in abundant cord blood beta clonotypes, whereas memory repertoires showed none of this pattern. The presence of invariant MAIT and iNKT cells could partly confound analyses of zero-insertion sequences.

Using its own MiXCR run on the 5' RACE reads, TCRdb lists one record per CDR3 protein. The sample shows more than 350,000 distinct CDR3 sequences, 9% of them seen only once. To note about this clonotype: Its target is unknown.

There are 16 residues in the CDR3. The germline V gene has CDR1 SGHRS and CDR2 YFSETQ. V gave up 4 bases and J gave up 7 bases; unmatched junction bases: 10. This clonotype was obtained from a woman aged 45-65 years in good health. V gene TRBV5-1 combines with J gene TRBJ2-1; 11 nucleotides line up with TRBD2. Source material: naive T cells sorted from blood. The CDR3 DNA reads as TGCGCCAGCAGCCGGGTAGCGGGAGGGCCCGGAAATGAGCAGTTCTTC. Translation gives CASSRVAGGPGNEQFF.